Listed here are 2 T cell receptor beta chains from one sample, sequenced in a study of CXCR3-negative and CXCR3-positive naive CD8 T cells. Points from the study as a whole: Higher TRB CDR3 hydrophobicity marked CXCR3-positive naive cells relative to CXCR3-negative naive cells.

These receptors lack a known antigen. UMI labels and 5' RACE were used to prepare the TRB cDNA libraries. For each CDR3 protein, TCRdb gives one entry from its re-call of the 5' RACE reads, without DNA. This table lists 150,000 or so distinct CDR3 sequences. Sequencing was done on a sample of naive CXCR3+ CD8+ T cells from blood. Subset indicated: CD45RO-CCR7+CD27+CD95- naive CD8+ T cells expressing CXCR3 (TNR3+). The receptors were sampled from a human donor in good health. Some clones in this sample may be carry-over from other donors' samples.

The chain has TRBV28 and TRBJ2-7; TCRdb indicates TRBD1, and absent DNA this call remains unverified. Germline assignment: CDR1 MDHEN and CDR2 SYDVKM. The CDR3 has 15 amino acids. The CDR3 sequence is CASSPGTGGFYEQYF.

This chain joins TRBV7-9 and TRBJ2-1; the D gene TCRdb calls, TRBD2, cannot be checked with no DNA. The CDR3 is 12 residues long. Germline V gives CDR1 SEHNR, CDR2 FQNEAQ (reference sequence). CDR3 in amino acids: CASSYWEGEQFF.